A selection of T cell receptor beta chains follows, all from one sample in a study of T cells expressing NK-cell markers. TCRdb reprocessed the 5' RACE reads, keeping one entry per CDR3 protein, no DNA. The sample holds some 410,000 distinct CDR3 sequences. Sample: blood T cells: a sorted CD56 or NKG2C T cell subset, CD4+ or CD8+ T cells, or bulk PBMC T cells (not recorded which). These receptors came from a woman between 18 and 70 years old in good health. CDR3s include the opening cysteine and the closing phenylalanine or tryptophan.

CDR3 protein: CASSQDWGGTYEQYF
V gene: TRBV4-3
J gene: TRBJ2-7

CDR3 protein: CASSIGFSTETQYF
V gene: TRBV19
J gene: TRBJ2-5

CDR3 protein: CASRETGETQYF
V gene: TRBV5-1
J gene: TRBJ2-5

CDR3 protein: CASSEAASEAFF
V gene: TRBV10-2
J gene: TRBJ1-1

CDR3 protein: CSVELGSEQYF
V gene: TRBV29-1
J gene: TRBJ2-7

CDR3 protein: CSARGDREALYNEQFF
V gene: TRBV20-1
J gene: TRBJ2-1

CDR3 protein: CASRGQFEAFF
V gene: TRBV12-3/TRBV12-4
J gene: TRBJ1-1

CDR3 protein: CASSEVGNSGANVLTF
V gene: TRBV6-1
J gene: TRBJ2-6

CDR3 protein: CASSPYTGPPQPQHF
V gene: TRBV28
J gene: TRBJ1-5

CDR3 protein: CASSPMDSTDTQYF
V gene: TRBV7-8
J gene: TRBJ2-3

CDR3 protein: CASRRQGTDTQYF
V gene: TRBV14
J gene: TRBJ2-3

CDR3 protein: CASSETGLNEQFF
V gene: TRBV6-1
J gene: TRBJ2-1

CDR3 protein: CASSGSRPDTQYF
V gene: TRBV18
J gene: TRBJ2-3

CDR3 protein: CASRLTGEASPLHF
V gene: TRBV2
J gene: TRBJ1-6

CDR3 protein: CASSFGDRGTYEQYF
V gene: TRBV12-3/TRBV12-4
J gene: TRBJ2-7

CDR3 protein: CASSSDGGLNTNTDTQYF
V gene: TRBV11-1
J gene: TRBJ2-3

CDR3 protein: CASSYWRGANTEAFF
V gene: TRBV6-5
J gene: TRBJ1-1

CDR3 protein: CASSFAGRPSYEQYF
V gene: TRBV12-3/TRBV12-4
J gene: TRBJ2-7

CDR3 protein: CASRLAGGPDNEQFF
V gene: TRBV3-1
J gene: TRBJ2-1

CDR3 protein: CASSAGLAGVVTDTQYF
V gene: TRBV5-4
J gene: TRBJ2-3

CDR3 protein: CASSQDNRGLAFF
V gene: TRBV3-1
J gene: TRBJ1-1

CDR3 protein: CSARERGLAGVSEQFF
V gene: TRBV20-1
J gene: TRBJ2-1

CDR3 protein: CSAPAMGQRGTDTQYF
V gene: TRBV20-1
J gene: TRBJ2-3